This T cell receptor beta chain was retrieved from a study of blood T cell repertoires in COVID-19. Across the whole study: Specimens from acute and convalescent COVID-19 originated in the United States, Italy and Spain.

Under the authors' procedure: How many nucleated cells were present was estimated from reference gene primer amplification. Repertoires were generated with immunoSEQ multiplex PCR, while TCRdb's copy carries only in-frame clones and drops some. V and J calls and clone size come straight from that table; D and trimming were deduced from the DNA. The table includes some 150,000 clones, roughly four fifths detected once. The TCR originated in a woman between 50 and 59 years old with active or convalescent COVID-19. The specimen sequenced was peripheral blood.

CDR3 nucleotide sequence: TGTGCCAGCAGTGAACCGGGTAGCTTGTGGTCCGGGGAGCTGTTTTTT. Protein: CASSEPGSLWSGELFF. V usage is TRBV2 and J usage is TRBJ2-2, with D unresolved. This CDR3 comprises 16 residues. With 2 bases removed from V and 6 bases from J, the gap between germline ends came to 16 bases. Per germline, CDR1 SNHLY and CDR2 FYNNEI.